The 14 T cell receptor beta chains listed next were all sequenced from one sample in a study of OX40 agonist ivuxolimab in advanced cancers. The method was immunoSEQ multiplex PCR; TCRdb's version includes in-frame clones alone and lacks a portion of them. The repertoire has tens of thousands of clones, around four fifths of them found once; the top ten carry around 5%. Specimen: CD4+ or CD8+ T cells sorted from blood, collected in a trial of the OX40 agonist ivuxolimab. The origin of the receptors is an adult with an advanced solid tumor such as melanoma, head and neck, liver or kidney cancer.

The chain links TRBV5-1 to TRBJ2-7; 8 nucleotides align to TRBD2. Losses at the gene ends were 4 bases for V and 2 bases for J; bases not matched to a gene: 11. Germline CDR1 reads SGHRS; CDR2 reads YFSETQ. The CDR3 totals 16 residues. CDR3 residues: CASSPSRGGAAYEQYF. The CDR3 DNA reads TGCGCCAGCAGCCCGTCCCGGGGGGGGGCGGCCTACGAGCAGTACTTC.

This clone was seen a few times. The rearrangement uses TRBV7-2 and TRBJ1-4, with D hard to call. The CDR3 runs to 16 residues. Germline loops: CDR1 SGHTA, CDR2 FQGNSA. Trimming pared 2 bases from V and 1 base from J, leaving 11 bases between. The CDR3 DNA reads as TGTGCCAGCAGCTTAAACCCAGGCAGAACTAATGAAAAACTGTTTTTT. Amino acids: CASSLNPGRTNEKLFF. The full variable domain, its missing parts supplied by reference TRBV7-2 and TRBJ1-4, is GAGVSQSPSNKVTEKGKDVELRCDPISGHTALYWYRQSLGQGLEFLIYFQGNSAPDKSGLPSDRFSAERTGGSVSTLTIQRTQQEDSAVYLCASSLNPGRTNEKLFFGSGTQLSVL.

The rearrangement uses TRBV6-5 and TRBJ1-4, with unresolved D. Per germline, CDR1 MNHEY and CDR2 SVGAGI. This CDR3 region has 14 residues. Trimming cost V 3 bases and J 0 bases, with 5 bases left between them. CDR3 sequence (DNA): TGTGCCAGCAGTTATTGGTCAACTAATGAAAAACTGTTTTTT. It translates to CASSYWSTNEKLFF.

The V call is TRBV6-5, the J call TRBJ1-4; D possibly corresponds to TRBD1 (5 bases). Germline V lookup: CDR1 MNHEY, CDR2 SVGAGI. V was cut by 6 bases and J by 5 bases, with 16 bases left in between. The CDR3 runs to 15 residues. CDR3: CASRLAGTVNEKLFF. The CDR3 DNA reads as TGTGCCAGCAGACTAGCCGGGACTGTAAATGAAAAACTGTTTTTT.

Only a few counts were recorded for this clone. CDR3 residues: CASRGASSTYEQYF. CDR3 nucleotide sequence: TGTGCCAGCAGGGGAGCTAGTTCCACCTACGAGCAGTACTTC. The V call is TRBV28, the J call TRBJ2-7; D perhaps matches TRBD2 (5 bases). The CDR3 length is 14 residues. Germline V gene lookup returns CDR1 MDHEN and CDR2 SYDVKM. V lost 6 bases, J lost 2 bases, and 14 bases lay in between.

V gene TRBV9 combines with J gene TRBJ1-5, with 11 bases lining up with TRBD1. The germline CDR1 and CDR2 sequences are SGDLS and YYNGEE. The ends lost 3 bases at V and 6 bases at J; junction bases unmatched: 5. This CDR3 has 15 residues. CDR3 sequence (DNA): TGTGCCAGCAGCGCGGACAGGGGGCTCCTTCAGCCCCAGCATTTT. Amino acids: CASSADRGLLQPQHF.

The chain recombines TRBV7-2 with TRBJ1-1; D uncertain. Germline CDR1 is SGHTA and CDR2 is FQGNSA. Trimming left V 1 base short and J 6 bases short, with 12 bases between. The CDR3 extends over 14 amino acids. The CDR3 loop is CASSLVGGSAEAFF. CDR3 in DNA: TGTGCCAGCAGCTTAGTAGGTGGGTCGGCTGAAGCTTTCTTT.

The chain combines TRBV19 with TRBJ2-1; 11 bases agree with TRBD2. Germline V gives CDR1 LNHDA, CDR2 SQIVND (reference sequence). This CDR3 is 18 amino acids long. V dropped 7 bases and J dropped 5; count of bases not matched to a gene: 16. The CDR3 spells CASNSILAGDGLNNEQFF. The CDR3 DNA reads TGTGCCAGTAACTCTATACTAGCGGGAGACGGTCTAAACAATGAGCAGTTCTTC.

This clone was found once. The chain recombines TRBV6-1 with TRBJ2-7, with 7 bases lining up with TRBD1. V lost 8 bases, J lost 2 bases, and 3 bases stayed unmatched. From germline, CDR1 is MNHNS and CDR2 SASEGT. The CDR3 covers 12 residues. The CDR3 here is CASGGQTYEQYF. The DNA of the CDR3 is TGTGCCAGCGGGGGACAGACCTACGAGCAGTACTTC.

This rearrangement joins TRBV30 to TRBJ1-2, with D possibly matching TRBD1 (6 bases). Germline lookup yields CDR1 GTSNPN and CDR2 SVGIG (reference sequence). Trimming left V 1 base short and J 12 bases short, with 24 bases between. The CDR3 runs 15 residues. Written as DNA, the CDR3 is TGTGCCTGGAGTGCCCGTAGGGGGGGTTTGGGCGGCCACACCTTC. As protein: CAWSARRGGLGGHTF. Drawing the rest from reference TRBV30 and TRBJ1-2, the complete variable domain is SQTIHQWPATLVQPVGSPLSLECTVEGTSNPNLYWYRQAAGRGLQLLFYSVGIGQISSEVPQNLSASRPQDRQFILSSKKLLLSDSGFYLCAWSARRGGLGGHTFGSGTRLTVV.

The CDR3 loop reads CASSASRSGQGNYGYTF. CDR3 sequence (DNA): TGTGCCAGCAGTGCCTCTCGATCGGGACAGGGGAACTATGGCTACACCTTC. The chain employs TRBV25-1 and TRBJ1-2, with TRBD1 identical over 10 bases. The CDR3 runs 17 residues. Germline loops: CDR1 MGHDK, CDR2 SYGVNS. The trim removed 4 bases at V and 2 bases at J, leaving 10 bases unmatched.

This chain links TRBV18 with TRBJ1-1, with a tentative D call TRBD1 (6 bases). Germline V gene lookup returns CDR1 KGHSH and CDR2 LQKENI. V was shortened by 3 bases and J by 0 bases, with 8 bases between the two germline ends. The CDR3 spans 14 residues. The CDR3 DNA reads TGTGCCAGCTCACCGGACAGTTTGAACACTGAAGCTTTCTTT. It encodes CASSPDSLNTEAFF.

The chain recombines TRBV19 with TRBJ2-7, with D perhaps TRBD2 (7 bases). V was shortened by 4 bases and J by 4 bases, with 20 bases between the two germline ends. Germline assignment: CDR1 LNHDA and CDR2 SQIVND (reference sequence). This CDR3 contains 16 residues. In DNA form, the CDR3 reads TGTGCCAGTAGTACACTCTCCTCGGGGGGCGGTTACGAGCAGTACTTC. Protein product: CASSTLSSGGGYEQYF. The complete variable domain, with remaining parts taken from reference TRBV19 and TRBJ2-7, reads DGGITQSPKYLFRKEGQNVTLSCEQNLNHDAMYWYRQDPGQGLRLIYYSQIVNDFQKGDIAEGYSVSREKKESFPLTVTSAQKNPTAFYLCASSTLSSGGGYEQYFGPGTRLTVT.

This chain links TRBV7-9 with TRBJ2-1, with a weak D call TRBD2 (6 bases). The V and J ends lost 3 bases and 8 bases respectively, with 17 bases between them. The germline V gene has CDR1 SEHNR and CDR2 FQNEAQ (reference sequence). The CDR3 spans 15 residues. DNA of the CDR3: TGTGCCAGCAGCTTTGAACTAGCTTTGAGGGATGAGCAGTTCTTC. Encoded protein: CASSFELALRDEQFF.